One and the same sample provided the 6 T cell receptor beta chains below, sequenced in a study of tumor-infiltrating lymphocytes in primary liver carcinoma. The investigators made TCR beta cDNA from about 500 ng total RNA, using a constant-region primer. A slightly modified ARM-PCR protocol with three nested multiplex PCR rounds produced these TCR beta libraries. PCR rounds one and two used TRBV1-TRBV30 forward primers with a C-beta reverse primer for about 9 cycles each. MiXCR, run by TCRdb on the multiplex PCR reads, gives a single entry per CDR3 protein. There are some 120,000 distinct CDR3 sequences in the sample; 55% to 65% occur only once, and approximately 9.9% lies in the top ten. From roughly 20-30 mg of unsorted bulk tissue, DNA and RNA were co-extracted together. Material for sequencing was liver tumor tissue from sampling region 1. Noted subset: tumor region T1, superior pole. The receptors derive from a woman between 55 and 75 years old with primary liver carcinoma and hepatitis B virus infection.

The V call is TRBV4-1, the J call TRBJ1-3; D not resolved. The CDR3 sequence is 14 residues long. Trimming cost V 4 bases and J 13 bases, with 20 bases left between them. Germline CDR1 reads MGHRA; CDR2 reads YSYEKL. CDR3 DNA: TGCGCCAGCAGCCCCCGGGAGTCTGGAAACAGAATATATTTT. Translated: CASSPRESGNRIYF.

This clonotype was recorded only once. One junction end does not reproduce the germline sequence, and a read error may be involved. The chain links TRBV11-2 to TRBJ2-3, with a weak D call TRBD2 (5 bases). Germline loops: CDR1 SGHAT, CDR2 FQNNGV. This CDR3 is built from 13 residues. CDR3 DNA: TGTGCCAGCAGCAAGAGACTACTGAATACGCACTATTTT. It codes for CASSKRLLNTHYF.

This clonotype was seen ten or more times. The chain has TRBV5-6 and TRBJ2-3; D tentatively fits TRBD1 or TRBD2 (6 bases each). The CDR3 loop spans 13 amino acids. Trimming shortened V by 4 bases and J by 4 bases, and 10 bases separated the two germline ends. Germline CDR1 SGHDT, CDR2 YYEEEE. CDR3 protein: CASSQRGADTQYF. The CDR3 nucleotides read TGTGCCAGCAGCCAGAGGGGGGCAGATACGCAGTATTTT.

This rearrangement joins TRBV6-4 to TRBJ2-5; the D is unclear. This CDR3 contains 16 residues. Trimming took 8 bases from V and 14 from J, leaving 33 bases between them. In germline, CDR1 is MRHNA, CDR2 SNTAGT. Here the CDR3 DNA reads TGTGCCAGCCCCGGGCGAGCGACCGGAATCCAAGAGATCCACTACTTC. Translated, it gives CASPGRATGIQEIHYF.

A word on this clonotype: This likely comes from a read error, as the CDR3 has no conserved phenylalanine or tryptophan at its end. V is TRBV7-9 and J is TRBJ1-6; no clear D. CDR1 is SEHNR, CDR2 FQNEAQ, per germline (reference sequence). The CDR3 sequence is 12 residues long. The CDR3 here is CAISRSESPLHL. The CDR3, as DNA: TGTGCCATCAGCCGTTCGGAGTCACCCCTCCACCTT.

For this clonotype: No conserved phenylalanine or tryptophan ends this CDR3, so it is likely a read error. This rearrangement joins TRBV6-5 to TRBJ1-1, with D unresolved. CDR1 and CDR2 (germline): MNHEY, SVGAGI. Trimming left V 9 bases short and J 3 bases short, with 20 bases between. The CDR3 runs 15 residues. This CDR3 is CASQERGLMDTEAFC. The CDR3 DNA reads TGTGCCAGTCAAGAACGAGGGTTAATGGACACTGAAGCTTTCTGT.